This T cell receptor beta chain was sequenced in a study of blood T cell repertoires in COVID-19. Background on the study: T cells, B-cell-depleted T cells, or PBMCs provided the cDNA or gDNA that served as material.

Germline V gene sequence: CDR1 SQVTM, CDR2 ANQGSEA. The J segment lost 2 bases and the V segment lost 4 bases, leaving 9 bases of the junction unmatched. This CDR3 has 15 amino acids. The method was immunoSEQ multiplex PCR; TCRdb's version includes in-frame clones alone and lacks a portion of them. The sample gives about 38,000 clones, just under 75% of which show up once; roughly 10% is in the top ten. The chain carries TRBV29-1 and TRBJ2-7; TRBD1 matches at 9 bases. Sequencing was performed on peripheral blood. The receptor was isolated from a man aged 70-80 years with COVID-19, enrolled during active disease. DNA of the CDR3: TGCAGCGTTGCCCTCCGGGACAGGGCGACCTACGAGCAGTACTTC. Translation gives CSVALRDRATYEQYF.